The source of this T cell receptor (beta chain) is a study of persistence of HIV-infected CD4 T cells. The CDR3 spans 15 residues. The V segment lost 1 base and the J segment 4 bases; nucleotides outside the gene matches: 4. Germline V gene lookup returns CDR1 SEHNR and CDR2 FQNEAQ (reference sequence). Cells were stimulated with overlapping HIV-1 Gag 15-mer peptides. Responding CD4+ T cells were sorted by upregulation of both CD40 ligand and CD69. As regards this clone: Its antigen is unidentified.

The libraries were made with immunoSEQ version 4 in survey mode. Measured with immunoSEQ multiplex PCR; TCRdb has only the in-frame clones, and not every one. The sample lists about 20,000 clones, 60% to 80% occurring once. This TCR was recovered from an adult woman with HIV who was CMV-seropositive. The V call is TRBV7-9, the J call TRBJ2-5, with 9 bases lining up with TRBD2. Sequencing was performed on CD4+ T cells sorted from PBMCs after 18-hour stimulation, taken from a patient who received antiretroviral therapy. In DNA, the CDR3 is TGTGCCAGCAGCTTAGGCGGGGGGGCCTCAGAGACCCAGTACTTC. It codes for CASSLGGGASETQYF.